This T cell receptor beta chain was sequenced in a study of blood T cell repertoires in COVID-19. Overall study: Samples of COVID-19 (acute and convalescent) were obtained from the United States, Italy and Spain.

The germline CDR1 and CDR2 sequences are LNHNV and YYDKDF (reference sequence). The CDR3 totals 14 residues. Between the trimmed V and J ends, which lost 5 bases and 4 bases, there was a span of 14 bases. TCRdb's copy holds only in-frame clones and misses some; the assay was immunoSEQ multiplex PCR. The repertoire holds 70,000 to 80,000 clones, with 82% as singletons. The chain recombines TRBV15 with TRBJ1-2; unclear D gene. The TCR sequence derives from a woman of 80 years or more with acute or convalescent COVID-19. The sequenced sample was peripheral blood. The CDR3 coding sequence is TGTGCCACCAGCGCCGAGCAGGCCCGCTATGGCTACACCTTC. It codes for CATSAEQARYGYTF.